This paragraph covers one TCR beta chain sequence. Per the germline V gene, CDR1 is SGHKS and CDR2 is YYEKEE (reference sequence). Trimming removed 4 bases at V and 1 base at J, with 17 bases between. The CDR3 contains 16 residues. This entry comes from a study of blood T cell repertoires in COVID-19. Study at large: In each case, the material was cDNA or gDNA derived from T cells, B-cell-depleted T cells, or PBMCs.

It was during active infection that Seattle patients were enrolled and then longitudinally followed. The data were produced by immunoSEQ multiplex PCR, yet TCRdb's version contains in-frame clones alone and is incomplete. The table records about 290,000 clones, about 90% of them present only once. The sequence derives from a woman aged 30 to 39 with COVID-19, enrolled during active disease. The sequenced sample was peripheral blood. The V call is TRBV5-5, the J call TRBJ1-2, with a weak D call TRBD1 (6 bases). CDR3 in amino acids: CASSTTQQGINYGYTF. DNA of the CDR3: TGTGCCAGCAGCACTACCCAACAGGGTATTAACTATGGCTACACCTTC.